This T cell receptor beta chain was recorded in a study of monozygotic twins with inflammatory bowel disease. Findings of the study overall: Results did not support any single strong IBD-associated signal or clonotype.

Every TCR library drew on about 3,700 ng of total RNA. Using the 5' RACE reads, TCRdb records one entry per CDR3 protein without DNA. This listing includes around 400,000 distinct CDR3 sequences. Remarks on this clonotype: Its specificity is unknown.

The germline V gene encodes CDR1 LGHNA and CDR2 YSLEER. This CDR3 has 15 amino acids. The source material was blood. The chain is built from TRBV4-3 and TRBJ1-1. The sequence came from a human donor with ulcerative colitis or Crohn's disease, or a healthy co-twin of an affected twin (not recorded which). The CDR3 reads CASSQDLWVKTEAFF.